Listed below are T cell receptor beta chains from one sample, sequenced in a study of blood T cells in healthy people across ages. TCRdb reprocessed the 5' RACE reads via MiXCR and lists one record per CDR3 protein. The profile shows roughly 1,800,000 distinct CDR3 sequences, around half of them singletons. What was sequenced was blood. The receptors come from a woman in her thirties or forties in good health. Both conserved end residues are part of each CDR3. A D gene is named only where the DNA matches it firmly. The size entry is marked missing in some rows and otherwise reads once, few, many or a size class.

J | D | V | size | DNA | CDR3
TRBJ2-7 | - | TRBV11-1 | - | TGTGCCAGCAGCTTTTGGGGCATGGACGAGCAGTACTTC | CASSFWGMDEQYF
TRBJ2-5 | - | TRBV12-3/TRBV12-4 | - | TGTGCCAGCAGAAAGATGGAGACCCAGTACTTC | CASRKMETQYF
TRBJ2-3 | - | TRBV3-1 | - | TGTGCCAGCAGCCGGCTAGCCTCAGATACGCAGTATTTT | CASSRLASDTQYF
TRBJ2-3 | - | TRBV6-5 | many | TGTGCCAGCAGAGAGTCGTTAAGCACAGATACGCAGTATTTT | CASRESLSTDTQYF
TRBJ1-5 | - | TRBV28 | - | TGCGCCAGCAGGCGTCCCGGCCAGCCCCAGCATTTT | CASRRPGQPQHF
TRBJ2-5 | - | TRBV20-1 | few | TGCAGTGCCCTCGGAGAAGAGACCCAGTACTTC | CSALGEETQYF
TRBJ2-7 | - | TRBV6-2/TRBV6-3 | - | TGTGCCAGCAGTTACGGGGGGCTGGGCTACAATGAGCAGTACTTC | CASSYGGLGYNEQYF
TRBJ2-5 | - | TRBV6-5 | - | TGTGCCAGCAGTTACCTATCAGGGGCGGACCGAGAGACCCAGTACTTC | CASSYLSGADRETQYF
TRBJ2-7 | - | TRBV11-2 | once | TGTGCCAGCAGCTTAGCGGCTTGGGAGCATCTGAGCGAGCAGTACTTC | CASSLAAWEHLSEQYF
TRBJ1-2 | - | TRBV27 | few | TGTGCCAGCTGTAAACCCGGGACGTCGTCTGGGGGCTACACCTTC | CASCKPGTSSGGYTF
TRBJ1-5 | - | TRBV28 | - | TGTGCCAGCAGTCTTCGACAGTCCAGGCAGCCCCAGCATTTT | CASSLRQSRQPQHF
TRBJ2-3 | - | TRBV7-8 | - | TGTGCCACAAGACAGAATTCCTACACAGATACGCAGTATTTT | CATRQNSYTDTQYF
TRBJ2-7 | TRBD1 | TRBV25-1 | - | TGTGCCAGCAGTGAATCGGGGACAGCGGTTGAGCAGTACTTC | CASSESGTAVEQYF
TRBJ2-1 | - | TRBV19 | - | TGTGCCAGTAGTATAGGTGACCTTTACAATGAGCAGTTCTTC | CASSIGDLYNEQFF
TRBJ2-6 | - | TRBV7-8 | - | TGTGCCAGCAAGTCAGGGGCGCCTTCTGGGGCCAACGTCCTGACTTTC | CASKSGAPSGANVLTF
TRBJ2-1 | TRBD1 | TRBV6-5 | few | TGTGCCAGCGGACAGGGGGCGGGGTACAATGAGCAGTTCTTC | CASGQGAGYNEQFF
TRBJ2-5 | - | TRBV9 | - | TGTGCCAGCAGCGTAGCTGGGGGGCCCAGAGAGACCCAGTACTTC | CASSVAGGPRETQYF
TRBJ2-5 | - | TRBV6-2/TRBV6-3 | few | TGTGCCAGCAGTTATAATCAGGGTCGGGAGACCCAGTACTTC | CASSYNQGRETQYF
TRBJ2-1 | TRBD1 | TRBV20-1 | - | TGCAGTGCGGTCAGACAGGGGATATACAATGAGCAGTTCTTC | CSAVRQGIYNEQFF
TRBJ1-2 | - | TRBV7-2 | - | TGTGCCAGCAGCCCCTGGATTCAGGGAGGAGGCTACACCTTC | CASSPWIQGGGYTF
TRBJ2-5 | TRBD1 | TRBV7-2 | - | TGTGCCAGCAAAATTTCAGGGGGCGGTCCACCTTCGGAGACCCAGTACTTC | CASKISGGGPPSETQYF
TRBJ2-7 | - | TRBV7-9 | few | TGTGCCAGCAGCTCAAAAGCGTCCTACGAGCAGTACTTC | CASSSKASYEQYF
TRBJ2-3 | - | TRBV9 | - | TGTGCCAGCAGCGTAGGCCCAACTAGCACAGATACGCAGTATTTT | CASSVGPTSTDTQYF
TRBJ2-3 | - | TRBV6-5 | - | TGTGCCAGCAGTTACTCGATTGACGGCGGGCCAGATACGCAGTATTTT | CASSYSIDGGPDTQYF
TRBJ2-3 | - | TRBV2 | - | TGTGCCAGCAACCTCGAGCGGTACGCAGATACGCAGTATTTT | CASNLERYADTQYF
TRBJ2-5 | TRBD2 | TRBV12-3/TRBV12-4 | - | TGTGCCAGCAGTGTCCTCACTAGCGGCCAAGAGACCCAGTACTTC | CASSVLTSGQETQYF
TRBJ2-5 | TRBD2 | TRBV12-3/TRBV12-4 | - | TGTGCCAGCAGCCGTATAGCGGGGGGCGGCCAAGAGACCCAGTACTTC | CASSRIAGGGQETQYF
TRBJ2-4 | - | TRBV7-2 | - | TGTGCCAGCAGCTTAAGCGGTCAGATTGTAAACATTCAGTACTTC | CASSLSGQIVNIQYF
TRBJ2-1 | TRBD1 | TRBV12-3/TRBV12-4 | once | TGTGCCAGCAGTCGTCTACCGCGGGACAGGGTTGGTAATGAGCAGTTCTTC | CASSRLPRDRVGNEQFF
TRBJ2-7 | - | TRBV20-1 | - | TGCAGTGCTAGAGTTAAAGGGGGCGAGCAGTACTTC | CSARVKGGEQYF
TRBJ2-5 | - | TRBV20-1 | few | TGCAGTGCTCCACTAGGCCAAGAGACCCAGTACTTC | CSAPLGQETQYF
TRBJ2-3 | TRBD2 | TRBV10-3 | - | TGTGCCATCAGGGAAGGACTAGTTGGCACAGATACGCAGTATTTT | CAIREGLVGTDTQYF
TRBJ2-6 | - | TRBV9 | - | TGTGCCAGCAGCGTATTCACAGGCGGGGCCAACGTCCTGACTTTC | CASSVFTGGANVLTF
TRBJ1-6 | TRBD1 | TRBV20-1 | few | TGCAGTGCTCCCGCGACAGGGGTCGGATCACCCCTCCACTTT | CSAPATGVGSPLHF
TRBJ2-5 | TRBD2 | TRBV7-3 | few | TGTGCCAGCAGCTTATATCCTAGCGGGCAAGAGACCCAGTACTTC | CASSLYPSGQETQYF
TRBJ2-5 | - | TRBV6-2/TRBV6-3 | few | TGTGCCAGCAGTTTATCTTCTAGCGACTTAAGAGAGACCCAGTACTTC | CASSLSSSDLRETQYF
TRBJ2-5 | - | TRBV4-1 | - | TGCGCCAGCAGCCGGCAGATATTAGAAGAGACCCAGTACTTC | CASSRQILEETQYF
TRBJ2-3 | - | TRBV20-1 | - | TGCAGTGCTAGAGGGCAAGAGTGGCGCACAGATACGCAGTATTTT | CSARGQEWRTDTQYF
TRBJ2-1 | TRBD1 | TRBV3-1 | - | TGTGCCAGCAGCCAAGGCCCGGACAGGGGTCATGAGCAGTTCTTC | CASSQGPDRGHEQFF
TRBJ2-3 | - | TRBV6-6 | - | TGTGCCAGCAGGGGACAAAAAACAGATACGCAGTATTTT | CASRGQKTDTQYF
TRBJ2-3 | TRBD2 | TRBV7-9 | few | TGTGCCAGCAGCCGTCGAATTACACTAGCGGAAGGAACAGATACGCAGTATTTT | CASSRRITLAEGTDTQYF
TRBJ2-5 | TRBD1 | TRBV5-1 | - | TGCGCCAGCAGCTTGGATGGACAGGCGCTAGAGACCCAGTACTTC | CASSLDGQALETQYF
TRBJ1-5 | TRBD1 | TRBV10-3 | - | TGTGCCATCAGAGACAGGGTTGAGCAGCCCCAGCATTTT | CAIRDRVEQPQHF
TRBJ2-6 | - | TRBV29-1 | - | TGCAGCGTTGAAGAGGGGGCCAGGGGAGCTGGTGGGGCCAACGTCCTGACTTTC | CSVEEGARGAGGANVLTF
TRBJ2-7 | TRBD1 | TRBV4-1 | - | TGCGCCAGCAGCCTAGGAGACAGGGGTATAATTTCCTACGAGCAGTACTTC | CASSLGDRGIISYEQYF
TRBJ2-7 | TRBD2 | TRBV27 | once | TGTGCCAGCAGTCCCTCTAGCGGGGACACCTACAATGAGCAGTACTTC | CASSPSSGDTYNEQYF
TRBJ2-1 | TRBD2 | TRBV6-2/TRBV6-3 | - | TGTGCCAGCAGGATCGCAGGCGGGAGCCGAACGAATGAGCAGTTCTTC | CASRIAGGSRTNEQFF
TRBJ2-1 | - | TRBV20-1 | few | TGCAGTGCTAGTGTGGCGGGGAGCTACAATGAGCAGTTCTTC | CSASVAGSYNEQFF
TRBJ1-5 | - | TRBV7-2 | once | TGTGCCAGCAGCCGGACGGGGGGGGGTGGCAATCAGCCCCAGCATTTT | CASSRTGGGGNQPQHF
TRBJ2-1 | TRBD1 | TRBV6-2/TRBV6-3 | - | TGTGCCAGCAGTCGACAGGGAAATCGCAATGAGCAGTTCTTC | CASSRQGNRNEQFF
TRBJ1-1 | - | TRBV7-3 | - | TGTGCCAGCAGCTTAACATACCAGTACACTGAAGCTTTCTTT | CASSLTYQYTEAFF